The source of this T cell receptor (beta chain) is a study of T cell therapy after organ transplantation. Study results and caveats: Both transferred clonotypes and endogenous ones absent from products apparently reconstituted.

After removal of 2 bases from V and 5 bases from J, the junction contained 8 bases not matched to a gene. The germline V gene has CDR1 SGHRS and CDR2 YFSETQ. The CDR3 totals 15 residues. Method: immunoSEQ multiplex PCR; TCRdb's copy keeps in-frame clones and lacks some. The sample has a few thousand clones; around 63% are singletons. As to time point: 20-29 weeks after completion of therapy. These transplant recipients had drug-resistant or recurrent cytomegalovirus infection. In this sample, this clone is medium-sized. The antigen is unknown. Source: CD8+ T cells from blood, taken after autologous CMV-specific T cell therapy. The rearrangement uses TRBV5-1 and TRBJ2-7, with TRBD1 matching 9 bases. The clonotype was recovered from a human patient who had received a solid organ transplant and had CMV disease. Some T cells could come from the graft donor. DNA for the CDR3: TGCGCCAGCAGCTTAGGGACAGGGAGGGACGACGAGCAGTACGTC. Translating it yields CASSLGTGRDDEQYV.